The 22 T cell receptor beta chains below come from one sample, sequenced in a study of beta chain features in type 1 diabetes. Sequenced material consisted of expressed TCRB transcripts (all of the isolated RNA was reverse transcribed). Using immunoSEQ multiplex PCR, the repertoire was profiled, and TCRdb retains in-frame clones only, with some absent. The sample consists of around 280,000 clones, 8% of them appearing once. The specimen was central memory CD4+ T cells from blood. Receptors originate from a woman under 30 in good health.

In this sample, this clone turned up a few times. This sequence joins TRBV10-3 and TRBJ1-1, with a possible D match to TRBD1 (6 bases). Germline values: CDR1 ENHRY, CDR2 SYGVKD. Trimming left V 6 bases short and J 11 bases short, with 19 bases between. The CDR3 has 13 amino acids. The CDR3 nucleotides are TGTGCCATCAGACCGGACAGTACCGATAATGCTTTCTTT. Protein product: CAIRPDSTDNAFF.

This clone was observed at least ten times. The rearrangement joins TRBV5-5 to TRBJ2-2; 15 nucleotides line up with TRBD2. With V trimmed by 3 bases and J by 5 bases, 8 bases remained unmatched. Per the germline V gene, CDR1 is SGHKS and CDR2 is YYEKEE (reference sequence). This CDR3 is 18 amino acids long. The CDR3 loop is CASSSPGLAGGWTGELFF. In DNA form, the CDR3 reads TGTGCCAGCAGCTCACCGGGACTAGCGGGAGGATGGACCGGGGAGCTGTTTTTT.

The chain has TRBV30 and TRBJ1-1; TRBD1 might be the D (6 bases). V shed 7 bases and J shed 4 bases, with 19 bases lying between them. Germline V gene sequence: CDR1 GTSNPN, CDR2 SVGIG (reference sequence). The CDR3 sequence is 14 residues long. The CDR3 spells CASNIRGAVTEAFF. The CDR3 nucleotides read TGTGCCTCAAATATCCGGGGGGCTGTCACTGAAGCTTTCTTT.

This clone was observed a few times. V and J are TRBV5-1 and TRBJ2-7; TRBD2 agrees at 7 bases. With 5 bases clipped from V and 5 bases from J, the junction kept 13 bases outside the gene matches. Per the germline V gene, CDR1 is SGHRS and CDR2 is YFSETQ. There are 15 residues in the CDR3. The CDR3 loop is CASRSTLDGGNEQYF. Written as DNA, the CDR3 is TGCGCCAGCAGGTCGACGTTGGACGGGGGGAACGAGCAGTACTTC.

This clone was detected only a few times. V is TRBV18 and J is TRBJ2-5, with D uncertain. V was cut by 3 bases and J by 5 bases, with 10 bases left in between. CDR3 size: 13 residues. CDR1 and CDR2 from the germline V gene are KGHSH and LQKENI. CDR3 region: CASSPRLGETQYF. In nucleotides, the CDR3 is TGTGCCAGCTCACCCCGGCTGGGTGAGACCCAGTACTTC.

Ten or more counts support this clone. V gene TRBV5-1 combines with J gene TRBJ2-7, with 13 bases identical to TRBD2. Germline V gene lookup returns CDR1 SGHRS and CDR2 YFSETQ. With V trimmed by 4 bases and J by 7 bases, 11 bases remained unmatched. The CDR3 is 16 amino acids. The CDR3 sequence is CASSGTGGLAGYEQYF. In nucleotides, the CDR3 is TGCGCCAGCAGCGGGACAGGGGGACTAGCGGGATATGAGCAGTACTTC.

The V call is TRBV5-1, the J call TRBJ1-1; D is possibly TRBD1 (5 bases). The CDR3 spans 15 residues. The germline gives CDR1 SGHRS, CDR2 YFSETQ. The V end was cut by 1 base, the J end by 4 bases, with 14 bases between. The CDR3 DNA follows: TGCGCCAGCAGCTTGACGGAGCCTGGGGGCACTGAAGCTTTCTTT. It encodes CASSLTEPGGTEAFF.

J is TRBJ2-1 and V is TRBV7-8; D is possibly TRBD2 (6 bases). V dropped 3 bases and J dropped 6 bases, with 9 bases sitting between them. Germline V lookup: CDR1 SGHVS, CDR2 FQNEAQ. The CDR3 loop spans 13 amino acids. Here the CDR3 DNA reads TGTGCCAGCAGCTTCAGGCGGGGCAATGAGCAGTTCTTC. It encodes CASSFRRGNEQFF.

J is TRBJ1-2 and V is TRBV7-9; a possible D gene is TRBD1 (5 bases). V was shortened by 3 bases and J by 4 bases, with 18 bases between the two germline ends. This CDR3 contains 16 residues. Germline V lookup: CDR1 SEHNR, CDR2 FQNEAQ (reference sequence). The CDR3 region is CASSFVGREVFYGYTF. The CDR3 bases are TGTGCCAGCAGCTTTGTTGGCAGGGAGGTTTTCTATGGCTACACCTTC.

J is TRBJ1-2 and V is TRBV19, with a weak D call TRBD1 (5 bases). Trimming cost V 3 bases and J 3 bases, with 14 bases left between them. The CDR3 is made up of 15 amino acids. CDR1 and CDR2 (germline): LNHDA, SQIVND (reference sequence). In DNA, the CDR3 is TGTGCCAGTAGTATGAGGGGCCAGGGAGACTATGGCTACACCTTC. Its protein is CASSMRGQGDYGYTF.

This clone was counted between two and nine times. The gene calls are TRBV4-3 and TRBJ2-5; TRBD1 matches at 9 bases. The ends lost 1 base at V and 0 bases at J; junction bases unmatched: 12. This CDR3 contains 19 residues. The V gene's germline CDR1 is LGHNA and CDR2 YSLEER. The chain's CDR3 is CASSQAPITGGRNQETQYF. The CDR3 coding sequence is TGCGCCAGCAGCCAAGCCCCAATAACAGGGGGCCGTAACCAAGAGACCCAGTACTTC.

This clone was seen a handful of times. The chain links TRBV28 to TRBJ1-2, with D hard to call. V lost 3 bases to trimming and J lost 4 bases, with 9 bases between them. The germline V gene encodes CDR1 MDHEN and CDR2 SYDVKM. This CDR3 comprises 13 residues. Here the CDR3 reads CASSLLAAYGYTF. The CDR3 nucleotides read TGTGCCAGCAGTTTGCTGGCGGCCTATGGCTACACCTTC.

This CDR3 reads CAWQGLGNTIYF. The CDR3 region has the DNA TGTGCCTGGCAGGGCTTAGGAAACACCATATATTTT. The V gene is TRBV30, the J gene TRBJ1-3; a possible D gene is TRBD1 (5 bases). Germline assignment: CDR1 GTSNPN and CDR2 SVGIG (reference sequence). Trimming shortened V by 5 bases and J by 4 bases, and 9 bases separated the two germline ends. This CDR3 spans 12 amino acids.

V gene TRBV7-2 combines with J gene TRBJ2-4; D possibly matches TRBD1 or TRBD2 (5 bases each). Germline V gives CDR1 SGHTA, CDR2 FQGNSA. The CDR3 has 12 amino acids. Trimming removed 1 base from V and 13 bases from J, with 11 bases in between. CDR3 in amino acids: CASSLGPGRQYF. As DNA, the CDR3 is TGTGCCAGCAGCTTAGGACCGGGACGCCAGTACTTC.

The CDR3 coding sequence is TGTGCCAGCACAGGGGGGGGCTCGGTACAAGAGACCCAGTACTTC. It codes for CASTGGGSVQETQYF. V and J are TRBV28 and TRBJ2-5, with D perhaps TRBD1 or TRBD2 (7 bases each). Between the trimmed V and J ends, which lost 7 bases and 2 bases, there was a span of 17 bases. There are 15 residues in the CDR3. Germline V gene lookup returns CDR1 MDHEN and CDR2 SYDVKM. Supplemented by reference TRBV28 and TRBJ2-5, the full variable domain reads DVKVTQSSRYLVKRTGEKVFLECVQDMDHENMFWYRQDPGLGLRLIYFSYDVKMKEKGDIPEGYSVSREKKERFSLILESASTNQTSMYLCASTGGGSVQETQYFGPGTRLLVL.

This clone was seen a handful of times. J is TRBJ1-1 and V is TRBV4-2; no clear D gene. With 1 base removed from V and 3 bases from J, the gap between germline ends came to 12 bases. In germline, CDR1 is LGHNA, CDR2 YNFKEQ. The CDR3 consists of 15 residues. The CDR3 reads CASSQGAGFYTEAFF. In DNA, the CDR3 is TGTGCCAGCAGCCAAGGGGCAGGCTTCTACACTGAAGCTTTCTTT.

This clone appeared many times. This sequence joins TRBV7-8 and TRBJ2-1; unclear D gene. Trimming took 3 bases from V and 0 from J, leaving 6 bases between them. The CDR3 totals 14 residues. Germline CDR1 is SGHVS and CDR2 is FQNEAQ. CDR3 loop: CASSFSTSYNEQFF. As DNA, the CDR3 is TGTGCCAGCAGCTTCTCTACCTCCTACAATGAGCAGTTCTTC.

This clone was recorded at least ten times. V gene TRBV7-2 combines with J gene TRBJ2-1; 10 bases match TRBD1. This CDR3 is 14 amino acids long. Per the germline V gene, CDR1 is SGHTA and CDR2 is FQGNSA. J gave up 9 bases and V 4 bases, and 6 bases lay outside the gene matches. CDR3 protein: CASSSGTGVREQFF. In nucleotides, the CDR3 is TGTGCCAGCAGCTCCGGGACAGGGGTTCGTGAGCAGTTCTTC.

A few counts support this clone. The chain employs TRBV30 and TRBJ1-3; D ambiguous. CDR3 length: 13 residues. Trimming left V 0 bases short and J 4 bases short, with 7 bases between. Germline V gene lookup returns CDR1 GTSNPN and CDR2 SVGIG (reference sequence). This CDR3 reads CAWSVLLGNTIYF. CDR3 coding DNA: TGTGCCTGGAGTGTACTTCTAGGAAACACCATATATTTT.

This clone was seen a few times. V usage is TRBV2 and J usage is TRBJ2-7; 8 bases match TRBD2. Per the germline V gene, CDR1 is SNHLY and CDR2 is FYNNEI. The CDR3 runs to 13 residues. The CDR3 protein is CASRETDLVAGHV. Here the CDR3 DNA reads TGTGCCAGCAGAGAGACGGATTTGGTAGCGGGGCACGTC.

In this sample, this clone turned up a few times. The rearrangement joins TRBV9 to TRBJ2-1; 7 bases agree with TRBD2. V was clipped by 3 bases and J by 9 bases; unmatched bases: 9. The V gene's germline CDR1 is SGDLS and CDR2 YYNGEE. The CDR3 has 14 amino acids. This chain's CDR3 is CASSAGLGLSEQFF. CDR3 nucleotides: TGTGCCAGCAGCGCTGGACTAGGCCTAAGTGAGCAGTTCTTC.

In this sample, this clone turned up a few times. The CDR3 region has the DNA TGTGCCATCGGCAACCCTAGCGGTCCGGAAGAGCAGTTCTTC. Its translation is CAIGNPSGPEEQFF. The chain recombines TRBV10-3 with TRBJ2-1; 7 positions match TRBD2. The CDR3 extends over 14 amino acids. J was trimmed by 10 bases and V by 8 bases; bases with no gene match: 14. The germline CDR1 and CDR2 sequences are ENHRY and SYGVKD.